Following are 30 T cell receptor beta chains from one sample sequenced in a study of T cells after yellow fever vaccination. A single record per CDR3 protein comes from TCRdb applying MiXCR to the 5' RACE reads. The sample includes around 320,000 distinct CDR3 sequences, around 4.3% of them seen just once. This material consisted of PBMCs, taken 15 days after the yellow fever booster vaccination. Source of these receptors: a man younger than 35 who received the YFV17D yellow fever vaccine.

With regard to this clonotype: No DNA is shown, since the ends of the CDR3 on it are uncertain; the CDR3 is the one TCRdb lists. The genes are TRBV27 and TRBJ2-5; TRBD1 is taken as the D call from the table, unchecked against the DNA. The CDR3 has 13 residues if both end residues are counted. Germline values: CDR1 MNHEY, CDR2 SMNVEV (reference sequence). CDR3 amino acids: CASSFGPGETQYF.

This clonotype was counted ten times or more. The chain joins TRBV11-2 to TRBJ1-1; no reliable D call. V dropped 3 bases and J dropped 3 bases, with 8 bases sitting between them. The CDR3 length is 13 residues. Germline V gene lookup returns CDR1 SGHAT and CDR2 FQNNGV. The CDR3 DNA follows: TGTGCCAGCAGCTTGAGCGGAGACACTGAAGCTTTCTTT. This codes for CASSLSGDTEAFF.

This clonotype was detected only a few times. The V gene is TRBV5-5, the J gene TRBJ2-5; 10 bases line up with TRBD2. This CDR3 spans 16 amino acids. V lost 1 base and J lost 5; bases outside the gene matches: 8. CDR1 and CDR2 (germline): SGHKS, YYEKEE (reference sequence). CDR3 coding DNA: TGTGCCAGCAGCTTGACCGGACTAGCGGCCACGGAGACCCAGTACTTC. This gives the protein CASSLTGLAATETQYF.

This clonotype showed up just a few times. CDR3 sequence reads: CASRLSAAGTDTQYF. The CDR3 DNA reads TGTGCCAGTAGGTTGTCGGCAGCGGGGACAGATACGCAGTATTTT. This rearrangement joins TRBV19 to TRBJ2-3; 7 nucleotides align to TRBD2. The CDR3 is made up of 15 amino acids. V lost 6 bases to trimming and J lost 3 bases; unmatched junction nucleotides: 9. Germline loops: CDR1 LNHDA, CDR2 SQIVND (reference sequence).

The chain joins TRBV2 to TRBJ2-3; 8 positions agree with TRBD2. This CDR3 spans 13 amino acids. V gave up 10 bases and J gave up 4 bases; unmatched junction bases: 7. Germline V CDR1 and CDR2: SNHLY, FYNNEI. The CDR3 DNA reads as TGTGCCAACCAGCGGGGGTGGGCAGATACGCAGTATTTT. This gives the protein CANQRGWADTQYF.

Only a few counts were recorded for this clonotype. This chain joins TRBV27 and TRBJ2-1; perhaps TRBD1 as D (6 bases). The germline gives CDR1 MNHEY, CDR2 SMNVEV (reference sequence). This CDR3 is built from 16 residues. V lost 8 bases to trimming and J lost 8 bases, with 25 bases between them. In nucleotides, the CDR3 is TGTGCCAGCGGCTCGTCGCCCCAGGGGTCGTACCATGAGCAGTTCTTC. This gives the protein CASGSSPQGSYHEQFF.

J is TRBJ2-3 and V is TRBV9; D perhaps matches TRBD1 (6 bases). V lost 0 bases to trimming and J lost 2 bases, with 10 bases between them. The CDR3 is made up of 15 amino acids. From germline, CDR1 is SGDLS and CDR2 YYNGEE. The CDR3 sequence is CASSVAQGVTDTQYF. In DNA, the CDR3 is TGTGCCAGCAGCGTAGCACAGGGAGTCACAGATACGCAGTATTTT.

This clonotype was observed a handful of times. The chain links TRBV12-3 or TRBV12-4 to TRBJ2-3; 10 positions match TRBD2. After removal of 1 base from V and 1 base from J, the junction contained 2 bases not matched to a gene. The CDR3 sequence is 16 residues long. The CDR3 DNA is TGTGCCAGCAGTTTAGGAGCGGGGGGGGGCACAGATACGCAGTATTTT. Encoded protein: CASSLGAGGGTDTQYF.

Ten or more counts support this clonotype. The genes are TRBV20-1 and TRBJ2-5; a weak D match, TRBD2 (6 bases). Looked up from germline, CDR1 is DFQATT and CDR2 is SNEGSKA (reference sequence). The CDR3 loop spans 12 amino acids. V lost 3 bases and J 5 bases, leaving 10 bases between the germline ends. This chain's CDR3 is CSASGGGETQYF. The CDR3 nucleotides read TGCAGTGCTAGCGGGGGAGGCGAGACCCAGTACTTC.

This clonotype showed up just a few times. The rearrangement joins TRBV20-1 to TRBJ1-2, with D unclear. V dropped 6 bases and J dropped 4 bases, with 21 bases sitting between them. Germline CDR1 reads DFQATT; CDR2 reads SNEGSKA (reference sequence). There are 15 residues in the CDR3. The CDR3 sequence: CSASPPGNPTYGYTF. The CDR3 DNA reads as TGCAGTGCCAGCCCTCCGGGGAACCCCACCTATGGCTACACCTTC.

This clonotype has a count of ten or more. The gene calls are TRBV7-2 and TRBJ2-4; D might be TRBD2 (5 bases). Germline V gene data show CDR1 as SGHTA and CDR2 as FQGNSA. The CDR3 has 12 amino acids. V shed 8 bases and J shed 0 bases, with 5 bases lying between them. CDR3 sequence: CASGLAKNIQYF. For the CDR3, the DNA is TGTGCCAGCGGACTAGCCAAAAACATTCAGTACTTC.

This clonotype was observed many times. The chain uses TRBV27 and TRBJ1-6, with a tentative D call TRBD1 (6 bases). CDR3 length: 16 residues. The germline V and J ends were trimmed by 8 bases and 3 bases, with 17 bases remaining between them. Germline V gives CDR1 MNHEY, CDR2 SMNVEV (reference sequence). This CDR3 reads CASGGLGPVYNSPLHF. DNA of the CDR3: TGTGCCAGCGGGGGGCTCGGGCCGGTCTATAATTCACCCCTCCACTTT.

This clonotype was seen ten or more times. CDR3 protein: CAWAGQGTSGANVLTF. The CDR3 nucleotides read TGTGCCTGGGCGGGACAGGGAACCTCTGGGGCCAACGTCCTGACTTTC. The gene calls are TRBV30 and TRBJ2-6; TRBD1 agrees at 9 bases. The CDR3 is 16 residues long. Trimming took 5 bases from V and 0 from J; bases not matched to a gene: 5. Germline CDR1 GTSNPN, CDR2 SVGIG (reference sequence). Full variable domain (outside the CDR3, taken from reference TRBV30 and TRBJ2-6): SQTIHQWPATLVQPVGSPLSLECTVEGTSNPNLYWYRQAAGRGLQLLFYSVGIGQISSEVPQNLSASRPQDRQFILSSKKLLLSDSGFYLCAWAGQGTSGANVLTFGAGSRLTVL.

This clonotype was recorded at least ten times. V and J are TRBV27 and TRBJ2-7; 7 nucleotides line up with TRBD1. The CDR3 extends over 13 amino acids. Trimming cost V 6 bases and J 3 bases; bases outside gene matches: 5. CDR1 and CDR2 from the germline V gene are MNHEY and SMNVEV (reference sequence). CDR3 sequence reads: CASSLGGVYEQYF. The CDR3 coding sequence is TGTGCCAGCAGCTTAGGGGGCGTCTACGAGCAGTACTTC.

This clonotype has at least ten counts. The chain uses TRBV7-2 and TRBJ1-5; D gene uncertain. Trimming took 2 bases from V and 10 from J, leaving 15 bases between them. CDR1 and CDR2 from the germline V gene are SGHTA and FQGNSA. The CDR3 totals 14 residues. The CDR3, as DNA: TGTGCCAGCAGCTTAAGACGGGAACATGGACCCCAGCATTTT. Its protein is CASSLRREHGPQHF.

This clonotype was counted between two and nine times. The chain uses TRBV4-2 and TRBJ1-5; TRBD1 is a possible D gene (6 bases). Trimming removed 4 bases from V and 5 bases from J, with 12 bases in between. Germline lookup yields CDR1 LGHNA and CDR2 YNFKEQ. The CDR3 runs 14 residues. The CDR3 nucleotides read TGTGCCAGCAGCCTAGGACAGCCGGATCAGCCCCAGCATTTT. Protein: CASSLGQPDQPQHF.

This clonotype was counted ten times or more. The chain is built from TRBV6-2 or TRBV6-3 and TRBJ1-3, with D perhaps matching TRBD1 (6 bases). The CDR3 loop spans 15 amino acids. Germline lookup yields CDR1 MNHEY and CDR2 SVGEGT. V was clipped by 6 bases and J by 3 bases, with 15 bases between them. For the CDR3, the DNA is TGTGCCAGCAGCCCATCGACAGGTTTTGGAAACACCATATATTTT. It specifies CASSPSTGFGNTIYF.

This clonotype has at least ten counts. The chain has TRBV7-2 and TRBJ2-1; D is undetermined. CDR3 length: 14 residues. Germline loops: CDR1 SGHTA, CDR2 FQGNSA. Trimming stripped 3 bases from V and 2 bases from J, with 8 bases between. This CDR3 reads CASSFSVPYNEQFF. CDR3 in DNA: TGTGCCAGCAGCTTCAGTGTCCCCTACAATGAGCAGTTCTTC.

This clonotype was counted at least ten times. The CDR3 loop is CASSFVGEAYEQYF. For the CDR3, the DNA is TGCGCCAGCAGCTTTGTGGGGGAGGCCTACGAGCAGTACTTC. The rearrangement joins TRBV4-3 to TRBJ2-7, with a weak D call TRBD2 (6 bases). Trimming removed 5 bases at V and 2 bases at J, with 13 bases between. The CDR3 contains 14 residues. Germline V gives CDR1 LGHNA, CDR2 YSLEER.

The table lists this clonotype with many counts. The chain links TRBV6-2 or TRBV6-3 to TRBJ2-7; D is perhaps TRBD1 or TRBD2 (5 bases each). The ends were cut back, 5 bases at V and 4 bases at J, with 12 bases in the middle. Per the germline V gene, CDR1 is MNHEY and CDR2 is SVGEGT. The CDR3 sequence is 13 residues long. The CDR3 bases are TGTGCCAGCAGTAGGGGACGGATTTACGAGCAGTACGTC. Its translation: CASSRGRIYEQYV.

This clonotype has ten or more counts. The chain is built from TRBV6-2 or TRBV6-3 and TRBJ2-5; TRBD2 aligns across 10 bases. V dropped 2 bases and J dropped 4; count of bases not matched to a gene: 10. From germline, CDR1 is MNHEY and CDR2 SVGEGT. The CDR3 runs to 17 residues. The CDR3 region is CASSYEASGGASETQYF. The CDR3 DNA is TGTGCCAGCAGTTACGAGGCCAGCGGGGGGGCCTCAGAGACCCAGTACTTC.

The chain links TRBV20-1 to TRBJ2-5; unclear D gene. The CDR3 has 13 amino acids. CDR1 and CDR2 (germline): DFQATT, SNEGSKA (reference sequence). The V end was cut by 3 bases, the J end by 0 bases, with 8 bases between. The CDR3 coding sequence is TGCAGTGCTAGTAGGTCGTACCAAGAGACCCAGTACTTC. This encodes CSASRSYQETQYF.

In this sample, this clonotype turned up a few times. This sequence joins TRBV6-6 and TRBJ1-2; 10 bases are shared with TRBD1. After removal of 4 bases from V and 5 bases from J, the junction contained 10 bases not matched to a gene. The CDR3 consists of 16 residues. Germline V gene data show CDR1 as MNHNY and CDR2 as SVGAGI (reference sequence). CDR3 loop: CASSLTTGQGSYGYTF. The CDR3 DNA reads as TGTGCCAGCAGTTTAACTACGGGACAGGGGTCGTATGGCTACACCTTC.

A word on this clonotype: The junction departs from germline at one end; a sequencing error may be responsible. The CDR3 DNA is TGCAGTGCTAGACGGACCTCCGACAATGAGCAGTTCTTC. This sequence encodes CSARRTSDNEQFF. V and J are TRBV20-1 and TRBJ2-1; no reliable D call. The CDR3 totals 13 residues. The germline gives CDR1 DFQATT, CDR2 SNEGSKA (reference sequence).

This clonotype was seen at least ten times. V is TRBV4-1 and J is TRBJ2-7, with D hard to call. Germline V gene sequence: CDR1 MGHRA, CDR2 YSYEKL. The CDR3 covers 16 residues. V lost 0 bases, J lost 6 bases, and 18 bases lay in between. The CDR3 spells CASSQDHGVLGTEQYF. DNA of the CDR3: TGCGCCAGCAGCCAAGATCATGGAGTCCTGGGTACCGAGCAGTACTTC.

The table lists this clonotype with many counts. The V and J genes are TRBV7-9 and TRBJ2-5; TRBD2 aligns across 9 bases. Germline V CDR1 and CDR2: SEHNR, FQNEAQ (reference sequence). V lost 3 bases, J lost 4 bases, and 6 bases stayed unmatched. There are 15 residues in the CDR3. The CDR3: CASSFGTSLRETQYF. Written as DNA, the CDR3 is TGTGCCAGCAGCTTCGGGACTAGCTTGAGAGAGACCCAGTACTTC.

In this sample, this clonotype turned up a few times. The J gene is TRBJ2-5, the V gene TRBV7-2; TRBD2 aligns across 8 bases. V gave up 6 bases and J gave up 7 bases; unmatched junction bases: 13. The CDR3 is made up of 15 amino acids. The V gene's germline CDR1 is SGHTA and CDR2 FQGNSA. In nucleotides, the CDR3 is TGTGCCAGCAGACCCATAGGACTAGCCGGGGGGACCCAGTACTTC. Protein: CASRPIGLAGGTQYF.

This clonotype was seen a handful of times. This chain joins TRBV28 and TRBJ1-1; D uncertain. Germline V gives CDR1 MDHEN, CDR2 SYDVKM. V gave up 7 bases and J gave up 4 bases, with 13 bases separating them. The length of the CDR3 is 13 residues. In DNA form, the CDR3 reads TGTGCCAGCACCCAACCCCCCGGCACTGAAGCTTTCTTT. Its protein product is CASTQPPGTEAFF.

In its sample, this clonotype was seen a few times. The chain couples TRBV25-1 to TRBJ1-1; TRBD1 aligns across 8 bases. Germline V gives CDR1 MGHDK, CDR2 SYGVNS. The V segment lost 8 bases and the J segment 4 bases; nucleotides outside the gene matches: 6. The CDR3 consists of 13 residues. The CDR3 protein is CASGGQGSTEAFF. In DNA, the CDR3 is TGTGCCAGCGGAGGACAGGGAAGCACTGAAGCTTTCTTT.

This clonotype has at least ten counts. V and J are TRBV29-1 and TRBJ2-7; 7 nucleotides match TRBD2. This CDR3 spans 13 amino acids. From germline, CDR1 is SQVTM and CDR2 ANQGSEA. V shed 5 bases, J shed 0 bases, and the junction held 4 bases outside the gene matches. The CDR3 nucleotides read TGCAGCGTTTCGGGGGGTAACTCCTACGAGCAGTACGTC. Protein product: CSVSGGNSYEQYV.